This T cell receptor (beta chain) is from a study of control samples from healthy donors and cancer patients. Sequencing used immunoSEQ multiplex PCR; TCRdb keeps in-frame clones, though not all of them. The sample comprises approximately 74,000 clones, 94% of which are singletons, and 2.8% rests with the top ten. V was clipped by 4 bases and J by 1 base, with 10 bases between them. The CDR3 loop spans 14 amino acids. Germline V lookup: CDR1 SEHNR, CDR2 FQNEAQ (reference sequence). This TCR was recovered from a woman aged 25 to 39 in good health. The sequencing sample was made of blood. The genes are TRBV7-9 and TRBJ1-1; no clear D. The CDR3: CASSSEPGNTEAFF. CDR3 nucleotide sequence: TGTGCCAGCAGCTCCGAACCGGGGAACACTGAAGCTTTCTTT.